This T cell receptor beta chain is from a study of T cell changes during pregnancy in multiple sclerosis. The protocol was immunoSEQ multiplex PCR, while the TCRdb copy is restricted to in-frame clones and leaves out a portion. The repertoire has about 72,000 clones, 91% of them found once; the top ten carry over 0.65%. V was shortened by 2 bases and J by 8 bases, with 12 bases between the two germline ends. The germline V gene encodes CDR1 SNHLY and CDR2 FYNNEI. The CDR3 runs 13 residues. The origin of this receptor is a female donor with multiple sclerosis, enrolled in a pregnancy study. The genes are TRBV2 and TRBJ1-1, with TRBD1 as a possible D gene (6 bases). The specimen was peripheral blood, collected in the second trimester of pregnancy. As DNA, the CDR3 is TGTGCCAGCAGTGAAAGAGGACAGAGAGAAGCTTTCTTT. The encoded protein is CASSERGQREAFF.